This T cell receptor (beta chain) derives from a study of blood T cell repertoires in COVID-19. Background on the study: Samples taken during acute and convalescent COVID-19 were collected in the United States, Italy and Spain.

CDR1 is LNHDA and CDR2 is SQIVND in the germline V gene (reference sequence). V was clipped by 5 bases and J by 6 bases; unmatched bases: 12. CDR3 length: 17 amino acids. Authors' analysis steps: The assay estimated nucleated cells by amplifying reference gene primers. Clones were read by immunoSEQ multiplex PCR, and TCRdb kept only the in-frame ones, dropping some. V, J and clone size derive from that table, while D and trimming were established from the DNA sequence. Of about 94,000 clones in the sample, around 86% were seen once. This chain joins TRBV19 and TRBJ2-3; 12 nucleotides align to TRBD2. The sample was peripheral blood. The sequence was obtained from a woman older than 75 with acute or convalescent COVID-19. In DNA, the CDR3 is TGTGCCAGTAGTCCGCTATCTAGCGGGGGGGCGTCGGATACGCAGTATTTT. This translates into CASSPLSSGGASDTQYF.